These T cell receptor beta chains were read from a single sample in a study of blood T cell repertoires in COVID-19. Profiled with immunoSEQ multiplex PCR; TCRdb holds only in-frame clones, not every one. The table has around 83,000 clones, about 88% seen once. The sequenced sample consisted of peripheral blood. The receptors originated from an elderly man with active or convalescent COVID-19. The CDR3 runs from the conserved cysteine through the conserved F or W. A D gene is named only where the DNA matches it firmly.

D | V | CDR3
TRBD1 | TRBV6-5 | CASSYEGTAMNTEAFF
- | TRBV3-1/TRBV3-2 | CASSQQLGSRELFF
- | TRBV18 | CASSHTGKSTEAFF
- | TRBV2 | CASSEEGGSGELFF
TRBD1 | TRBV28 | CATRSLTPDRGKHF
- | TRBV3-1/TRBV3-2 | CASSRGNQPQHF
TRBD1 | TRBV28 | CASRTGGDYGYTF
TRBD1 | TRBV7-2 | CASRTRDRAPDTQYF
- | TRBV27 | CASSLSRQDRGELFF
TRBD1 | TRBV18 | CASSPSTGTGDEKLFF
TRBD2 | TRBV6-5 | CASSYPGRGETQYF
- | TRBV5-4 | CASSPRGNQNTEAFF
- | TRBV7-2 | CASSAVQGLETQYF
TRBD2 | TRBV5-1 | CASSLGLAGMDEQFF
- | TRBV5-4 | CASSTGRAETQYF
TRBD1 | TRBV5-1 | CASSLRTTGGGEAFF
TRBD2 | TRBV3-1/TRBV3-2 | CASSLRASGVVETQYF
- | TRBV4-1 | CASSQGYNNSPLHF
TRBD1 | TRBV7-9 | CASSLLTGVNTEAFF
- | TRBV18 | CASSPQLVVVSDTQYF
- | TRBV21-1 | CASSSTPAGTYQPQHF
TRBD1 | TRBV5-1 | CASSPGQGSGYGYTF
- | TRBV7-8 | CASSSGRGYSNQPQHF
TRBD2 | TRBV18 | CASSPAGTRNNEQFF
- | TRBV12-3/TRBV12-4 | CASSLSMAPQHF
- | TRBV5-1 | CASSLGGGGSGANVLTF
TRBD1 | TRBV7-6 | CASSMRQGALGNTGELFF
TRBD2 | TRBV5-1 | CASSSGLGPGELFF
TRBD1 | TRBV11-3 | CASTSGQGNTEAFF
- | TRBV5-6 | CASSYGIGPSPLHF
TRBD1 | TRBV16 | CASSQGQGSTEAFF